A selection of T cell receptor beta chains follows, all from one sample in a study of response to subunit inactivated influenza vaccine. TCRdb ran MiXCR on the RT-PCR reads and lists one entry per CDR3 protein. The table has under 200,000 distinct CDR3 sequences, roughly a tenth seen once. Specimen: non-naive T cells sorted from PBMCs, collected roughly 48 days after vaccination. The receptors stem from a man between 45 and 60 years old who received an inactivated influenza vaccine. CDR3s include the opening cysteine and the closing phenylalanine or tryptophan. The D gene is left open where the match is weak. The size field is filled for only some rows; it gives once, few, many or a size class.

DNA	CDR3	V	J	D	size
TGTGCCACCAGTGATTACAGCAATCAGCCCCAGCATTTT	CATSDYSNQPQHF	TRBV24-1	TRBJ1-5	-	many
TGCGCCAGCAGCCAAGGGAACAGGGGTTATGGCTACACCTTC	CASSQGNRGYGYTF	TRBV4-1	TRBJ1-2	TRBD1	many
TGCGCCAGCAGCCAAGATCGACAGGGGTTGGGTGGCTACACCTTC	CASSQDRQGLGGYTF	TRBV4-3	TRBJ1-2	TRBD1	-
TGTGCCAGCAGCGGGGGGGGGAAGACCCAGTACTTC	CASSGGGKTQYF	TRBV9	TRBJ2-5	TRBD2	-
TGTGCCAGCAGCTTCCGAGACAGGGTGAACACTGAAGCTTTCTTT	CASSFRDRVNTEAFF	TRBV28	TRBJ1-1	TRBD1	few
TGTGCTAGTGCATTTGGGGCGGGAGCCGGGACAGATACGCAGTATTTT	CASAFGAGAGTDTQYF	TRBV12-5	TRBJ2-3	TRBD2	-
TGCGCCAGCAGCTTGGAGGACAGGGGCCCAGATACGCAGTATTTT	CASSLEDRGPDTQYF	TRBV5-1	TRBJ2-3	TRBD1	many
TGTGCCAGCAGCTTAGCGGGAGTGGGCGATGAGCAGTTCTTC	CASSLAGVGDEQFF	TRBV7-9	TRBJ2-1	-	many
TGTGCCAGCAGCTTAGCCCAGACAGGGACCACTGAAGCTTTCTTT	CASSLAQTGTTEAFF	TRBV11-2	TRBJ1-1	TRBD1	many
TGTGCCAGCAGTCAAGGAAGTACCTCCTCCTACGAGCAGTACTTC	CASSQGSTSSYEQYF	TRBV7-2	TRBJ2-7	-	-
TGTGCCAGCAGTTACTCGGTCCGGTCCAGCACAGATACGCAGTATTTT	CASSYSVRSSTDTQYF	TRBV6-2/TRBV6-3	TRBJ2-3	-	few
TGTGCCAGCTCACCACCGGTCGGGGAAGCTTTCTTT	CASSPPVGEAFF	TRBV18	TRBJ1-1	-	-
TGTGCCAGCAGCTTGCGTAGCTCTGGGGCCAACGTCCTGACTTTC	CASSLRSSGANVLTF	TRBV5-6	TRBJ2-6	-	-